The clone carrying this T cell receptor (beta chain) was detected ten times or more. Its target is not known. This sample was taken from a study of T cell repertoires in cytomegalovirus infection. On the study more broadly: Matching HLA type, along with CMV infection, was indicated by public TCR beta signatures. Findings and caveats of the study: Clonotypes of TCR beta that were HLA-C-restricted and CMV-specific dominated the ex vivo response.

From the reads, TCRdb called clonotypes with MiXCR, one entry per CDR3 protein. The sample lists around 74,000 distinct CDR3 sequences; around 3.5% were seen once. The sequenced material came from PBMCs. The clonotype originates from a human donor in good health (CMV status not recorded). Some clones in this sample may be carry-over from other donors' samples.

The DNA of the CDR3 is TGTGCCAGCAGTGGGGGGACGGGTAGCGGCACGCAGTATTTT. Amino acids: CASSGGTGSGTQYF. The chain combines TRBV28 with TRBJ2-3, with D perhaps matching TRBD2 (6 bases). With 5 bases removed from V and 9 bases from J, the gap between germline ends came to 18 bases. CDR1 and CDR2 from the germline V gene are MDHEN and SYDVKM. The CDR3 is 14 amino acids. Full variable domain (remainder filled in from reference TRBV28 and TRBJ2-3): DVKVTQSSRYLVKRTGEKVFLECVQDMDHENMFWYRQDPGLGLRLIYFSYDVKMKEKGDIPEGYSVSREKKERFSLILESASTNQTSMYLCASSGGTGSGTQYFGPGTRLTVL.